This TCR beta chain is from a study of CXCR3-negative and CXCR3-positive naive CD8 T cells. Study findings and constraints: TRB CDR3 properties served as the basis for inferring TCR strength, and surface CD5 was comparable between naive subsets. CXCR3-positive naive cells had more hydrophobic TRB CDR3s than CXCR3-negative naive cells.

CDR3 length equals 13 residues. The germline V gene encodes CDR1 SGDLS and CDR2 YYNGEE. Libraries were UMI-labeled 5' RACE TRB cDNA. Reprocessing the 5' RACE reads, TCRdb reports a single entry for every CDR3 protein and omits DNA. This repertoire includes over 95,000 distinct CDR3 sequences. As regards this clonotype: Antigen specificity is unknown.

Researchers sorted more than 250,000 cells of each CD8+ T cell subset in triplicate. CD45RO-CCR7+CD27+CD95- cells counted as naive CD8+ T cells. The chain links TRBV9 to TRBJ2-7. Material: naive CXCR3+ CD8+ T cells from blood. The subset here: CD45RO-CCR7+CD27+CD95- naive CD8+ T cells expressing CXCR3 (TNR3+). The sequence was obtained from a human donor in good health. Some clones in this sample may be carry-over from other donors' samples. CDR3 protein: CASSVASSYEQYF.